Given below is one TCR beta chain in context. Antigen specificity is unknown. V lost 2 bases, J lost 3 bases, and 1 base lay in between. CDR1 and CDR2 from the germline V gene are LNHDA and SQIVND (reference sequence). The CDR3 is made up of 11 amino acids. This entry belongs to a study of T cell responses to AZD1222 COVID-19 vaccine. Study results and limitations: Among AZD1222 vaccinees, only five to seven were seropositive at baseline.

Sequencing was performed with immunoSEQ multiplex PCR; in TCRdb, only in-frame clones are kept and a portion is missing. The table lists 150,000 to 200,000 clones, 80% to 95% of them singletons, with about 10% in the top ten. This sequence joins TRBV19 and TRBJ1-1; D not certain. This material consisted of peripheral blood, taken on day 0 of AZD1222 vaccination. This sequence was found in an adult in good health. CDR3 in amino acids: CASSIHTEAFF. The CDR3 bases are TGTGCCAGTAGTATACACACTGAAGCTTTCTTT.